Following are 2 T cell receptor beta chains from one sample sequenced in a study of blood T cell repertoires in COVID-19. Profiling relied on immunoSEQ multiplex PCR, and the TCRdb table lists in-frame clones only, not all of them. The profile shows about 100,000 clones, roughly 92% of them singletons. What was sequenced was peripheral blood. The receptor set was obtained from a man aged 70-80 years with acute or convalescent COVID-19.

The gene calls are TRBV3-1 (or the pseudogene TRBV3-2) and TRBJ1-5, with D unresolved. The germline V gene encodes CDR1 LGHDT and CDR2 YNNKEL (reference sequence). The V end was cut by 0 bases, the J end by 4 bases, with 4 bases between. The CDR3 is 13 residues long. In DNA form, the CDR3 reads TGTGCCAGCAGCCAAGATCGTAATCAGCCCCAGCATTTT. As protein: CASSQDRNQPQHF.

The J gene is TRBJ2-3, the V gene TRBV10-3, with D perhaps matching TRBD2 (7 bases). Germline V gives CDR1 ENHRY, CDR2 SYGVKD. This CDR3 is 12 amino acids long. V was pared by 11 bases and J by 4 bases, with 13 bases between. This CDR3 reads CAFEGGSDTQYF. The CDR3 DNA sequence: TGTGCCTTCGAGGGGGGGTCAGATACGCAGTATTTT.